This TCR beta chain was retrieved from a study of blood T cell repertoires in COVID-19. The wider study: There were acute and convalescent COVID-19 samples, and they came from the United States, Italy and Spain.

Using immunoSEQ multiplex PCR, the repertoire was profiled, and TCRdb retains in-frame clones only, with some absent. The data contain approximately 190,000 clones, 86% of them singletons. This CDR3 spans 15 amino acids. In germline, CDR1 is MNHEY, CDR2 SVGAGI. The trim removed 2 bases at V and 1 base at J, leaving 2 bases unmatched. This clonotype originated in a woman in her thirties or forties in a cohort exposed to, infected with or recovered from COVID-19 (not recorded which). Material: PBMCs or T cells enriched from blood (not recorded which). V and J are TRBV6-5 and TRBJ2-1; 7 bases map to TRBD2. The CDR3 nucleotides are TGTGCCAGCAGTTACCATAGCGGGTCCTACAATGAGCAGTTCTTC. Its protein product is CASSYHSGSYNEQFF.